Listed below are T cell receptor beta chains from one sample, sequenced in a study of T-cell reconstitution after alpha-beta-depleted transplantation in children. TCRdb itself ran the PCR reads through MiXCR, one entry per CDR3 protein. The data contain about 200,000 distinct CDR3 sequences, approximately 6.9% of them singletons. The specimen comprised PBMCs, sampled before TCRalphabeta/CD19-depleted stem cell transplant. The source is a boy aged 2 to 10 with acute lymphoblastic leukemia, due to receive a stem cell transplant. Both conserved end residues are part of each CDR3. Each record gives: V gene, clone size, D gene, J gene, CDR3 DNA, CDR3 protein. D genes are given only for firm matches. The size field is filled for only some rows; it gives once, few, many or a size class.

V gene: TRBV5-1
clone size: NA
D gene: NA
J gene: TRBJ1-6
CDR3 DNA: TGCGCCAGCAGCTTCGGGCCCCTGCCAGCGGATTCACCCCTCCACTTT
CDR3 protein: CASSFGPLPADSPLHF

V gene: TRBV2
clone size: NA
D gene: NA
J gene: TRBJ2-1
CDR3 DNA: TGTGCCAGCAGTGAAGCTCGGGGAGGGGGTGAAGGAGTTCTAGGCTACAATGAGCAGTTCTTC
CDR3 protein: CASSEARGGGEGVLGYNEQFF

V gene: TRBV5-1
clone size: NA
D gene: NA
J gene: TRBJ2-7
CDR3 DNA: TGCGCCAGCAGCTTGGTAATGCCATTACGAGGGGCCTACTACTACGAGCAGTACTTC
CDR3 protein: CASSLVMPLRGAYYYEQYF

V gene: TRBV7-2
clone size: many
D gene: NA
J gene: TRBJ2-7
CDR3 DNA: TGTGCCAGCAGCCAGCTTTCCGAGCAGTACTTC
CDR3 protein: CASSQLSEQYF

V gene: TRBV12-3/TRBV12-4
clone size: many
D gene: TRBD1
J gene: TRBJ1-1
CDR3 DNA: TGTGCCAGCAATGGACAGGAGGGGAACACTGAAGCTTTCTTT
CDR3 protein: CASNGQEGNTEAFF

V gene: TRBV6-1
clone size: NA
D gene: NA
J gene: TRBJ1-1
CDR3 DNA: TGTGCCAGCAGTGAGGGGCGGTTAAAGGACACTGAAGCTTTCTTT
CDR3 protein: CASSEGRLKDTEAFF

V gene: TRBV28
clone size: many
D gene: TRBD1
J gene: TRBJ2-7
CDR3 DNA: TGTGCCAGCAGTGTTATCGGGACAGGGGGCTACGAGCAGTACTTC
CDR3 protein: CASSVIGTGGYEQYF

V gene: TRBV4-3
clone size: NA
D gene: TRBD1
J gene: TRBJ2-1
CDR3 DNA: TGCGCCAGCAGCCAATCGACAGGGGGTAACTACAATGAGCAGTTCTTC
CDR3 protein: CASSQSTGGNYNEQFF

V gene: TRBV5-1
clone size: few
D gene: NA
J gene: TRBJ2-7
CDR3 DNA: TGCGCCAGCAGCTTGGTACCAGCGGTAACCTACGAGCAGTACTTC
CDR3 protein: CASSLVPAVTYEQYF

V gene: TRBV7-9
clone size: NA
D gene: NA
J gene: TRBJ2-5
CDR3 DNA: TGTGCCAGCATCTTTCGCGAGGGGTTGGTGGAGACCCAGTACTTC
CDR3 protein: CASIFREGLVETQYF

V gene: TRBV28
clone size: many
D gene: NA
J gene: TRBJ1-2
CDR3 DNA: TGTGCCAGCAGTTTCCGAGACAGGAGCTTCTTGAGCTATGGCTACACCTTC
CDR3 protein: CASSFRDRSFLSYGYTF

V gene: TRBV29-1
clone size: NA
D gene: TRBD1
J gene: TRBJ2-7
CDR3 DNA: TGCAGCGTTGGGACAGGGGACGCCTACGAGCAGTACTTC
CDR3 protein: CSVGTGDAYEQYF

V gene: TRBV20-1
clone size: many
D gene: TRBD2
J gene: TRBJ2-1
CDR3 DNA: TGCAGTGCTAGAGATCCAGCGGTCGGGAGGGGCGACAATGAGCAGTTCTTC
CDR3 protein: CSARDPAVGRGDNEQFF

V gene: TRBV13
clone size: many
D gene: NA
J gene: TRBJ2-7
CDR3 DNA: TGTGCCAGCACCTCCGCCGGGGCCTACGAGCAGTACTTC
CDR3 protein: CASTSAGAYEQYF

V gene: TRBV18
clone size: few
D gene: NA
J gene: TRBJ2-1
CDR3 DNA: TGTGCCAGCTCACCCCCCGTTGGGGGCGGCAATGAGCAGTTCTTC
CDR3 protein: CASSPPVGGGNEQFF

V gene: TRBV5-4
clone size: NA
D gene: TRBD2
J gene: TRBJ2-3
CDR3 DNA: TGTGCCAGCAGCTCGCCTAGCGGGACCACTAGCACAGATACGCAGTATTTT
CDR3 protein: CASSSPSGTTSTDTQYF

V gene: TRBV7-9
clone size: many
D gene: NA
J gene: TRBJ1-4
CDR3 DNA: TGTGCCAGCAGCCCCCGGGGCAGGGATGAAAAACTGTTTTTT
CDR3 protein: CASSPRGRDEKLFF

V gene: TRBV28
clone size: many
D gene: NA
J gene: TRBJ1-5
CDR3 DNA: TGTGCCAGCAAATCTGGGCAGAATAGCAATCAGCCCCAGCATTTT
CDR3 protein: CASKSGQNSNQPQHF

V gene: TRBV7-2
clone size: NA
D gene: TRBD2
J gene: TRBJ2-3
CDR3 DNA: TGTGCCAGCAGCCGCGCGATTAGCGGGAGTTACGGTACGCAGTATTTT
CDR3 protein: CASSRAISGSYGTQYF

V gene: TRBV4-2
clone size: NA
D gene: NA
J gene: TRBJ2-7
CDR3 DNA: TGTGCCAGCAGCCAAGGATCGGGGGCGAGGGAGCAGTACTTC
CDR3 protein: CASSQGSGAREQYF

V gene: TRBV7-9
clone size: many
D gene: NA
J gene: TRBJ2-5
CDR3 DNA: TGTGCCAGCAGCACCTACCGGGACACCGAGGAGACCCAGTACTTC
CDR3 protein: CASSTYRDTEETQYF

V gene: TRBV5-6
clone size: few
D gene: NA
J gene: TRBJ2-7
CDR3 DNA: TGTGCCAGCAGCACCGGGACTCTCTCCCGCGAGCAGTACTTC
CDR3 protein: CASSTGTLSREQYF

V gene: TRBV11-2
clone size: NA
D gene: TRBD1
J gene: TRBJ2-7
CDR3 DNA: TGTGCCAGCAGCTTACCACCACAGGGGGCTAACGAGCAGTACTTC
CDR3 protein: CASSLPPQGANEQYF